The 32 T cell receptor beta chains in this list originate from one sample, sequenced in a study of OX40 agonist ivuxolimab in advanced cancers. Sequencing used immunoSEQ multiplex PCR; TCRdb keeps in-frame clones, though not all of them. Among some 86,000 clones, roughly 87% were seen once, and the ten largest hold more than 0.25%. The starting material was CD4+ or CD8+ T cells sorted from blood, obtained in a trial of the OX40 agonist ivuxolimab. Receptor source: an adult with an advanced solid tumor such as melanoma, head and neck, liver or kidney cancer.

The chain uses TRBV19 and TRBJ2-5; 14 bases are shared with TRBD2. The germline gives CDR1 LNHDA, CDR2 SQIVND (reference sequence). The CDR3 has 17 amino acids. V was clipped by 4 bases and J by 0 bases; unmatched bases: 4. CDR3: CASSTRTSGGYQETQYF. CDR3 DNA: TGTGCCAGTAGTACACGGACTAGCGGGGGGTACCAAGAGACCCAGTACTTC.

The chain employs TRBV18 and TRBJ2-2, with 11 bases fitting TRBD2. Germline CDR1 and CDR2: KGHSH and LQKENI. The V segment lost 4 bases and the J segment 1 base; nucleotides outside the gene matches: 5. The CDR3 runs to 17 residues. Here the CDR3 reads CASSLRGTSGNTGELFF. The CDR3 DNA follows: TGTGCCAGCTCACTCCGAGGGACTAGCGGGAACACCGGGGAGCTGTTTTTT. Full variable domain (outside the CDR3, taken from reference TRBV18 and TRBJ2-2): NAGVMQNPRHLVRRRGQEARLRCSPMKGHSHVYWYRQLPEEGLKFMVYLQKENIIDESGMPKERFSAEFPKEGPSILRIQQVVRGDSAAYFCASSLRGTSGNTGELFFGEGSRLTVL.

V and J are TRBV30 and TRBJ1-5, with D hard to call. V lost 0 bases to trimming and J lost 0 bases, with 12 bases between them. Germline values: CDR1 GTSNPN, CDR2 SVGIG (reference sequence). The CDR3 covers 16 residues. In DNA form, the CDR3 reads TGTGCCTGGAGTGTACGGGAAAACTATAGCAATCAGCCCCAGCATTTT. Translation gives CAWSVRENYSNQPQHF.

The chain links TRBV19 to TRBJ2-7; 7 nucleotides match TRBD1. CDR3 length: 14 residues. Germline CDR1 and CDR2: LNHDA and SQIVND (reference sequence). Trimming at V came to 4 bases and at J to 1 base, leaving 4 bases not matched to a gene. The CDR3 loop is CASSTPGQSYEQYF. The CDR3 nucleotides read TGTGCCAGTAGTACGCCGGGACAGTCCTACGAGCAGTACTTC.

V gene TRBV13 combines with J gene TRBJ2-7; the match to TRBD1 covers 9 bases. With V trimmed by 2 bases and J by 4 bases, 3 bases remained unmatched. Germline CDR1 and CDR2: PRHDT and FYEKMQ (reference sequence). CDR3 length: 14 amino acids. CDR3 loop: CASSLTGGRYEQYF. Here the CDR3 DNA reads TGTGCCAGCAGCTTAACAGGGGGCAGGTACGAGCAGTACTTC. Based on the CDR3 plus reference TRBV13 and TRBJ2-7, the full variable domain is AAGVIQSPRHLIKEKRETATLKCYPIPRHDTVYWYQQGPGQDPQFLISFYEKMQSDKGSIPDRFSAQQFSDYHSELNMSSLELGDSALYFCASSLTGGRYEQYFGPGTRLTVT.

This chain links TRBV5-1 with TRBJ2-5; D tentatively fits TRBD1 or TRBD2 (5 bases each). V was clipped by 4 bases and J by 5 bases, with 18 bases between them. This CDR3 has 15 amino acids. Germline assignment: CDR1 SGHRS and CDR2 YFSETQ. The CDR3 sequence is CASSPGTSLGETQYF. DNA of the CDR3: TGCGCCAGCAGCCCTGGGACCTCCCTAGGGGAGACCCAGTACTTC.

This clone was seen a single time. This chain joins TRBV7-2 and TRBJ1-5; D gene ambiguous. This CDR3 contains 13 residues. Trimming took off 4 bases at V and 5 bases at J, with 9 bases between the two ends. The germline gives CDR1 SGHTA, CDR2 FQGNSA. CDR3 loop: CASSWKGDQPQHF. In nucleotides, the CDR3 is TGTGCCAGCAGCTGGAAGGGTGATCAGCCCCAGCATTTT.

The V call is TRBV6-6, the J call TRBJ2-7; TRBD1 matches at 9 bases. Trimming removed 8 bases from V and 7 bases from J; junction bases left unmatched: 12. From germline, CDR1 is MNHNY and CDR2 SVGAGI (reference sequence). The CDR3 contains 14 residues. CDR3 loop: CASRRRTGAGEQYF. The CDR3 DNA is TGTGCCAGCCGGAGGCGGACAGGGGCGGGGGAGCAGTACTTC.

V gene TRBV30 combines with J gene TRBJ2-7, with TRBD2 identical over 14 bases. V was clipped by 3 bases and J by 4 bases; unmatched bases: 2. The germline V gene encodes CDR1 GTSNPN and CDR2 SVGIG (reference sequence). The CDR3 is made up of 14 amino acids. CDR3 coding DNA: TGTGCCTGGAGGACTAGCGGGGGGGGATACGAGCAGTACTTC. The encoded protein is CAWRTSGGGYEQYF.

The chain links TRBV18 to TRBJ1-5; 8 positions agree with TRBD1. V trimming: 0 bases; J trimming: 4 bases; junction bases outside the gene matches: 8. The CDR3 loop spans 17 amino acids. Germline values: CDR1 KGHSH, CDR2 LQKENI. CDR3 loop: CASSPPTGVEWNQPQHF. CDR3 DNA: TGTGCCAGCTCACCACCGACAGGGGTCGAATGGAATCAGCCCCAGCATTTT.

The chain is built from TRBV27 and TRBJ2-1; TRBD1 or TRBD2 may be the D gene (6 bases each). The CDR3 extends over 15 amino acids. V gave up 5 bases and J gave up 8 bases, with 19 bases separating them. Germline V gene sequence: CDR1 MNHEY, CDR2 SMNVEV (reference sequence). As DNA, the CDR3 is TGTGCCAGCAGTCCCTCCCCCTTGGGGGGCCATGAGCAGTTCTTC. It yields the protein CASSPSPLGGHEQFF.

Concerning this clone: A much larger clone lies a single base off, so this may be a read error. V usage is TRBV27 and J usage is TRBJ1-2; no definite D call. The CDR3 runs 13 residues. Germline CDR1 and CDR2: MNHEY and SMNVEV (reference sequence). DNA of the CDR3: TGTGCCAGCAGTTTATCGGGGTTCAATGGCTGCACCTTC. Encoded protein: CASSLSGFNGCTF.

The rearrangement joins TRBV18 to TRBJ2-5, with D unresolved. CDR1 and CDR2 from the germline V gene are KGHSH and LQKENI. Trimming shortened V by 2 bases and J by 4 bases, and 5 bases separated the two germline ends. The CDR3 contains 12 residues. The CDR3 DNA reads as TGTGCCAGCTCACCAGCCACAGAGACCCAGTACTTC. Translated, it gives CASSPATETQYF.

The genes are TRBV2 and TRBJ1-5; D is ambiguous. Trimming cost V 2 bases and J 3 bases, with 8 bases left between them. CDR1 is SNHLY and CDR2 is FYNNEI in the germline V gene. The CDR3 runs to 14 residues. CDR3: CASSEYRNNQPQHF. The CDR3 region has the DNA TGTGCCAGCAGTGAATACAGAAACAATCAGCCCCAGCATTTT.

The chain combines TRBV10-3 with TRBJ2-3; D is ambiguous. The CDR3 loop spans 15 amino acids. The V end was cut by 10 bases, the J end by 2 bases, with 19 bases between. Germline CDR1 ENHRY, CDR2 SYGVKD. The CDR3 sequence is CATKAPELFTDTQYF. The DNA of the CDR3 is TGTGCCACAAAAGCGCCAGAATTATTCACAGATACGCAGTATTTT.

In its sample, this clone was seen once. The V call is TRBV4-1, the J call TRBJ1-4; D not resolved. This CDR3 spans 17 amino acids. Germline V gene sequence: CDR1 MGHRA, CDR2 YSYEKL. The germline V and J ends were trimmed by 4 bases and 2 bases, with 17 bases remaining between them. The CDR3 DNA sequence: TGCGCCAGCAGCCCCCAGGACGGGCCTGTGACTAATGAAAAACTGTTTTTT. The encoded protein is CASSPQDGPVTNEKLFF.

This chain connects TRBV19 to TRBJ1-3, with 7 bases lining up with TRBD1. From germline, CDR1 is LNHDA and CDR2 SQIVND (reference sequence). The trim removed 4 bases at V and 0 bases at J, leaving 6 bases unmatched. CDR3 size: 16 residues. The CDR3 here is CASSTLGTASGNTIYF. In nucleotides, the CDR3 is TGTGCCAGTAGTACTCTCGGGACAGCCTCTGGAAACACCATATATTTT.

This rearrangement joins TRBV10-1 to TRBJ1-6; TRBD1 might be the D (6 bases). CDR3 length: 14 residues. The V end was cut by 5 bases, the J end by 9 bases, with 14 bases between. Germline V gene lookup returns CDR1 WNHNN and CDR2 SYGVQD (reference sequence). Here the CDR3 reads CASSSDSWGSPLHF. CDR3 DNA: TGCGCCAGCAGTTCGGACAGTTGGGGTTCACCCCTCCACTTT.

CDR3 loop: CASSIVSGGAFF. CDR3 DNA: TGTGCCAGTAGTATCGTATCGGGGGGAGCTTTCTTT. The chain joins TRBV19 to TRBJ1-1; a weak D match, TRBD1 (5 bases). Germline loops: CDR1 LNHDA, CDR2 SQIVND (reference sequence). This CDR3 contains 12 residues. Trimming removed 3 bases at V and 10 bases at J, with 12 bases between.

The CDR3 protein is CASSSRGTGLYGYTF. DNA of the CDR3: TGTGCCAGCTCATCCAGAGGGACAGGCCTTTATGGCTACACCTTC. J is TRBJ1-2 and V is TRBV18, with 8 bases that match TRBD1. The V and J ends lost 5 bases and 5 bases, in that order; junction bases with no gene match: 10. The germline gives CDR1 KGHSH, CDR2 LQKENI. This CDR3 is 15 amino acids long.

This chain connects TRBV4-1 to TRBJ1-5, with TRBD1 matching over 8 bases. The CDR3 sequence is 15 residues long. V was clipped by 1 base and J by 3 bases; unmatched bases: 2. CDR1 and CDR2 (germline): MGHRA, YSYEKL. CDR3 protein: CASSQVDRDNQPQHF. The CDR3 nucleotides read TGCGCCAGCAGCCAAGTGGACAGGGACAATCAGCCCCAGCATTTT.

The chain recombines TRBV27 with TRBJ2-3, with D perhaps matching TRBD1 (5 bases). Germline V gene data show CDR1 as MNHEY and CDR2 as SMNVEV (reference sequence). The CDR3 consists of 15 residues. Trimming cost V 5 bases and J 4 bases, with 16 bases left between them. The DNA for the CDR3 is TGTGCCAGCAGTCTCAGGGCCCTAGTCTCAGATACGCAGTATTTT. Translation gives CASSLRALVSDTQYF.

The rearrangement links TRBV6-6 to TRBJ1-3, with 7 bases matching TRBD1. The CDR3 length is 15 residues. J gave up 3 bases and V 4 bases, and 6 bases lay outside the gene matches. CDR1 is MNHNY, CDR2 SVGAGI, per germline (reference sequence). For the CDR3, the DNA is TGTGCCAGCAGTTCCAGGGGGGTTGGTGGAAACACCATATATTTT. Residues: CASSSRGVGGNTIYF.

CDR3 DNA: TGCGCCAGCAGCCAAGATGGGGGGGCCATCAGGAATGAGCAGTTCTTC. This gives the protein CASSQDGGAIRNEQFF. The chain has TRBV4-1 and TRBJ2-1; TRBD2 is a possible D gene (7 bases). The germline gives CDR1 MGHRA, CDR2 YSYEKL. V was cut by 0 bases and J by 7 bases, with 16 bases left in between. The CDR3 spans 16 residues.

The CDR3 region is CASSYLGGQGGEQFF. DNA of the CDR3: TGTGCCAGCAGCTATTTGGGGGGCCAGGGAGGTGAGCAGTTCTTC. The chain employs TRBV5-4 and TRBJ2-1; D tentatively fits TRBD1 or TRBD2 (6 bases each). The V and J ends lost 3 bases and 9 bases respectively, with 19 bases between them. Germline CDR1 and CDR2: SGHNT and YYREEE (reference sequence). CDR3 length equals 15 residues.

The rearrangement links TRBV11-2 to TRBJ2-5; 8 bases map to TRBD1. The CDR3 sequence is 14 residues long. V shed 3 bases, J shed 7 bases, and the junction held 7 bases outside the gene matches. Germline V lookup: CDR1 SGHAT, CDR2 FQNNGV. This CDR3 reads CASSLRQGTGTQYF. In DNA, the CDR3 is TGTGCCAGCAGCTTGAGACAGGGGACCGGGACCCAGTACTTC.

The chain is built from TRBV5-6 and TRBJ1-1; D gene uncertain. This CDR3 region has 12 residues. Per germline, CDR1 SGHDT and CDR2 YYEEEE. V lost 3 bases and J lost 7, with 10 bases in between. CDR3 sequence reads: CASSSPWGEAFF. The CDR3 DNA sequence: TGTGCCAGCAGCTCGCCTTGGGGTGAAGCTTTCTTT.

The V gene is TRBV19, the J gene TRBJ2-5, with 8 bases lining up with TRBD2. The CDR3 totals 12 residues. The ends lost 7 bases at V and 5 bases at J; junction bases unmatched: 3. The germline CDR1 and CDR2 sequences are LNHDA and SQIVND (reference sequence). CDR3 amino acids: CASNGGRETQYF. The CDR3 bases are TGTGCCAGTAACGGCGGGAGGGAGACCCAGTACTTC.

The rearrangement links TRBV12-5 to TRBJ1-3; possible D gene TRBD1, 6 bases. Germline values: CDR1 LGHNT, CDR2 FRNRAP. V lost 0 bases to trimming and J lost 3 bases, with 12 bases between them. The CDR3 spans 16 residues. The CDR3 here is CASGLVQGRFGNTIYF. The CDR3 coding sequence is TGTGCTAGTGGTTTGGTACAGGGCAGATTTGGAAACACCATATATTTT.

The gene calls are TRBV11-3 and TRBJ2-5, with 7 nucleotides matching TRBD2. Germline trimming cut 1 base from V and 2 bases from J; bases unmatched to any gene: 7. The CDR3 is made up of 16 amino acids. Germline V gene sequence: CDR1 SGHNT, CDR2 YENEEA. The CDR3 sequence is CASSLGGASGQETQYF. CDR3 bases: TGTGCCAGCAGCTTAGGCGGGGCTAGCGGTCAAGAGACCCAGTACTTC.

V usage is TRBV6-1 and J usage is TRBJ1-5, with TRBD1 matching 9 bases. The CDR3 loop spans 17 amino acids. Germline values: CDR1 MNHNS, CDR2 SASEGT. The ends lost 4 bases at V and 4 bases at J; junction bases unmatched: 11. As DNA, the CDR3 is TGTGCCAGCAGTGGGACAGGGGAGGTCGGGGGAAATCAGCCCCAGCATTTT. Translated, it gives CASSGTGEVGGNQPQHF.

This clone was observed a handful of times. The rearrangement joins TRBV5-4 to TRBJ2-3; 7 bases are a match to TRBD1. Germline V gives CDR1 SGHNT, CDR2 YYREEE (reference sequence). The CDR3 has 15 amino acids. V was pared by 3 bases and J by 1 base, with 5 bases of the junction left unmatched. This chain's CDR3 is CASSSVDRGTDTQYF. The CDR3 DNA reads TGTGCCAGCAGCTCAGTTGACAGGGGCACAGATACGCAGTATTTT.